This T cell receptor (beta chain) was sequenced during a study of CD8 T cells in ankylosing spondylitis. Germline V gene sequence: CDR1 SNHLY, CDR2 FYNNEI. The CDR3 extends over 13 amino acids. Trimming took 8 bases from V and 4 from J; bases not matched to a gene: 3. Scientists made TCR beta libraries using quantitative 5'-RACE with molecular barcodes. TCRdb reprocessed the 5' RACE reads via MiXCR and lists one record per CDR3 protein. The sample shows 150,000 to 200,000 distinct CDR3 sequences, approximately 16% of them seen only once. The chain uses TRBV2 and TRBJ2-3, with 10 nucleotides matching TRBD1. The sequence derives from a male donor with ankylosing spondylitis or in good health (not recorded which). Sequenced sample: blood, either unsorted or a sorted T cell fraction (not recorded which). The CDR3, as DNA: TGTGCCAGCGGGACAGGGGAACCAGATACGCAGTATTTT. It translates to CASGTGEPDTQYF.